This T cell receptor beta chain comes out of a study of radiotherapy plus CTLA-4 blockade in lung cancer. Overall study findings and caveats: Reports identified early blood T cell clone dynamics, with interferon-beta, as the best response predictor.

As for this clone: Its target is unknown.

Per germline, CDR1 SGHTA and CDR2 FQGNSA. This CDR3 has 13 amino acids. V lost 1 base and J 5 bases, leaving 8 bases between the germline ends. Generated by immunoSEQ multiplex PCR, the TCRdb table keeps only in-frame clones and is missing some. This sample has 40,000 to 45,000 clones; roughly three quarters occur once, and the top ten carry over 2%. This chain connects TRBV7-2 to TRBJ1-1, with unresolved D. Here the sequenced sample was peripheral blood, taken from a patient treated with radiotherapy plus ipilimumab. This sequence originates from a human donor with non-small cell lung cancer whose response to radiotherapy plus ipilimumab could not be evaluated. CDR3 sequence (DNA): TGTGCCAGCAGCTTAGTACCGGGGACTGAAGCTTTCTTT. Translation: CASSLVPGTEAFF.